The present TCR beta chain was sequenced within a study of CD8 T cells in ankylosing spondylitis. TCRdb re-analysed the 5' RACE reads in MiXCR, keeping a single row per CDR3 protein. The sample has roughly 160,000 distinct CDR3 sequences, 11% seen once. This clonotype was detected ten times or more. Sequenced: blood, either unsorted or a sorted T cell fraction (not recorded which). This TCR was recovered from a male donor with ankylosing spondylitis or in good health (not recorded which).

The CDR3, as DNA: TGCAGTGCCCAGAAGCGGGGGGCAGTGAACACTGAAGCTTTCTTT. It specifies CSAQKRGAVNTEAFF. The chain uses TRBV20-1 and TRBJ1-1; a weak D match, TRBD1 (6 bases). The CDR3 is 15 residues long. Per the germline V gene, CDR1 is DFQATT and CDR2 is SNEGSKA (reference sequence). The V gene lost 6 bases and the J gene lost 0 bases, with 17 bases spanning the gap.